The clone carrying this TCR beta chain occurred many times. Its matching antigen is unknown. The size of this beta chain means little, since it is a stray read in a library made for alpha chains. This sample is drawn from a study of spatial heterogeneity in lung cancer. Whole-study findings and limits: It was found that expanded intratumoral alpha and beta TCR counts tracked tumor mutation counts.

On each TCR cDNA molecule, a unique molecular identifier was present. Each CDR3 protein is one row after TCRdb ran MiXCR on the 5' RACE reads. The sample records over 10,000 distinct CDR3 sequences, roughly 5.5% being singletons. Time point here: sample taken at primary tumor resection. Donation came from over 60 patients with untreated early-stage non-small cell lung cancer. The CDR3 covers 15 residues. Germline CDR1 reads LGHNA; CDR2 reads YSLEER. V was pared by 1 base and J by 4 bases, with 10 bases between. This receptor was identified in a male donor with early-stage non-small cell lung cancer. This rearrangement joins TRBV4-3 to TRBJ2-2; the D is unclear. Sequenced material: lung tumor tissue, taken at surgery. The chain's CDR3 is CASSQGLDTTGELFF. The CDR3 DNA follows: TGCGCCAGCAGCCAAGGGCTAGATACCACCGGGGAGCTGTTTTTT.